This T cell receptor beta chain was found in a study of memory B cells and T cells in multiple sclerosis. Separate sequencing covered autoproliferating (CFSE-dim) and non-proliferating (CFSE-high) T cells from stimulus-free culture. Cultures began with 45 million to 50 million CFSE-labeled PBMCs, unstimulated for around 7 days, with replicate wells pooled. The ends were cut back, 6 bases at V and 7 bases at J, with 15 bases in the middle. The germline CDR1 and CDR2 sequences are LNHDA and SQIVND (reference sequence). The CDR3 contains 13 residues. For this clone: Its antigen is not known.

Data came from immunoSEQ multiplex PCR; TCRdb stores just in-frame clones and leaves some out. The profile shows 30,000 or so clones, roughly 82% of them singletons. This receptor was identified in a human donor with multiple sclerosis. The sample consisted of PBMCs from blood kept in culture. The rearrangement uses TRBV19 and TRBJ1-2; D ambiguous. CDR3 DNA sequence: TGTGCCAGTAGCCCTGATAGGGTGGTTGGCTACACCTTC. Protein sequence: CASSPDRVVGYTF.